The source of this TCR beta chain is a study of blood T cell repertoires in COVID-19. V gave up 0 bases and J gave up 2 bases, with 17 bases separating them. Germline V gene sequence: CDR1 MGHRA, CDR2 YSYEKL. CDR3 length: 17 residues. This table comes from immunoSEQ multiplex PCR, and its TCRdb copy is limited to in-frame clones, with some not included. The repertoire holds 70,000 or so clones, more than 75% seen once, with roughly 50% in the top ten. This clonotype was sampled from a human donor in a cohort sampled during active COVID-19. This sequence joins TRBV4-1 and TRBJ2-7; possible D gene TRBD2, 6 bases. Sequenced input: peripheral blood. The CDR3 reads CASSQDFFRGSTYEQYF. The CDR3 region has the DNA TGCGCCAGCAGCCAAGATTTTTTTCGGGGGTCTACCTACGAGCAGTACTTC.